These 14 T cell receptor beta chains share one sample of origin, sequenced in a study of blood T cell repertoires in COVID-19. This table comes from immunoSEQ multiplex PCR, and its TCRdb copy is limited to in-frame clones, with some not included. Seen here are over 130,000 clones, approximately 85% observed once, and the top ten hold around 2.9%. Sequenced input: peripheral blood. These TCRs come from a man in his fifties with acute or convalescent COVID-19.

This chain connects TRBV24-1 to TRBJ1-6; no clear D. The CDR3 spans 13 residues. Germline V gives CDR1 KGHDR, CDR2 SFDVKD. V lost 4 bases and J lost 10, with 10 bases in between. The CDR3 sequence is CATSERGGSPLHF. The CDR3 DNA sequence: TGTGCCACCAGTGAACGGGGAGGCTCACCCCTCCACTTT.

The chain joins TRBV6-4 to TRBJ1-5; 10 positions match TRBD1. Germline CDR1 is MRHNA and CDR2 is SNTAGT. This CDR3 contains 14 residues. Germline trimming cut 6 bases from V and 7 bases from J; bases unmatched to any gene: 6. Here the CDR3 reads CASSAGQGVQPQHF. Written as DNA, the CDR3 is TGTGCCAGCAGCGCTGGACAGGGGGTACAGCCCCAGCATTTT.

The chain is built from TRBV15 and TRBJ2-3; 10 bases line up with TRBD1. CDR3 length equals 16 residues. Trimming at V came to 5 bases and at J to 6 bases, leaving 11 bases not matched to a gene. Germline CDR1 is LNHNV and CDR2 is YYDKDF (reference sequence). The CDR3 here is CATSLHDRGRVDTQYF. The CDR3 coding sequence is TGTGCCACCAGCCTGCACGACAGGGGGCGCGTGGATACGCAGTATTTT. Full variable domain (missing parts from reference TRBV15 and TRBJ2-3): DAMVIQNPRYQVTQFGKPVTLSCSQTLNHNVMYWYQQKSSQAPKLLFHYYDKDFNNEADTPDNFQSRRPNTSFCFLDIRSPGLGDTAMYLCATSLHDRGRVDTQYFGPGTRLTVL.

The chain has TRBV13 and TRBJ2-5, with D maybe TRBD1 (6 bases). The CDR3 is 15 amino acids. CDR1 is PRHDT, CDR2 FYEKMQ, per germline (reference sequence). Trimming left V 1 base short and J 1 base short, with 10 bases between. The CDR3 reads CASSLDTTGQETQYF. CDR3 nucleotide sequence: TGTGCCAGCAGCTTAGATACGACAGGCCAAGAGACCCAGTACTTC.

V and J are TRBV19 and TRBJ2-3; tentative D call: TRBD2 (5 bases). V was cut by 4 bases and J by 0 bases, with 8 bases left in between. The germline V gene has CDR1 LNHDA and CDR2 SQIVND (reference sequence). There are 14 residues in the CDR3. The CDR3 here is CASSTRTSTDTQYF. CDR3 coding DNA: TGTGCCAGTAGTACTCGGACTAGCACAGATACGCAGTATTTT.

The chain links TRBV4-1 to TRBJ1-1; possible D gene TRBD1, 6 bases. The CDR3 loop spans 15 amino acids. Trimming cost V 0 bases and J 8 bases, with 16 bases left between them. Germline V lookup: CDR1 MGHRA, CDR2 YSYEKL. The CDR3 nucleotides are TGCGCCAGCAGCCAAGATTCCGGGACACAAGGGGAAGCTTTCTTT. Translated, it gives CASSQDSGTQGEAFF.

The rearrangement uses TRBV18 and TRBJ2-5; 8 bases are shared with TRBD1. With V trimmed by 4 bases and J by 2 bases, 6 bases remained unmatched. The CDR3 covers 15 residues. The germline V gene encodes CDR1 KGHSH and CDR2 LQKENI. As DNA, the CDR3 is TGTGCCAGCTCACGACAGGGGAATATTCAAGAGACCCAGTACTTC. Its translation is CASSRQGNIQETQYF.

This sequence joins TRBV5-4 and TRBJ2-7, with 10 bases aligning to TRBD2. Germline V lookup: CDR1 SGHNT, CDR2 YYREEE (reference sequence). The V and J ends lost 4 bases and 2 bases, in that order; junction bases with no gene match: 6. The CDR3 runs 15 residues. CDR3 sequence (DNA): TGTGCCAGCAGCCCAGGACTAGCGGTACCCTACGAGCAGTACTTC. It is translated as CASSPGLAVPYEQYF.

The CDR3: CASSVGQLDQPQHF. CDR3 bases: TGTGCCAGCAGTGTAGGACAGTTAGATCAGCCCCAGCATTTT. The rearrangement uses TRBV25-1 and TRBJ1-5, with a tentative D call TRBD1 (6 bases). Trimming left V 4 bases short and J 5 bases short, with 12 bases between. The CDR3 is 14 residues long. Germline V gives CDR1 MGHDK, CDR2 SYGVNS.

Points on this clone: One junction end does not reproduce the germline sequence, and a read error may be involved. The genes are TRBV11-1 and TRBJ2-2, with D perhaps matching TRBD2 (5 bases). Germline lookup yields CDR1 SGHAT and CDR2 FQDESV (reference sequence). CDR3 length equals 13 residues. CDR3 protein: CAGSRDGTGEPFF. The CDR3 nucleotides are TGTGCCGGATCCCGTGATGGCACCGGGGAGCCGTTTTTT.

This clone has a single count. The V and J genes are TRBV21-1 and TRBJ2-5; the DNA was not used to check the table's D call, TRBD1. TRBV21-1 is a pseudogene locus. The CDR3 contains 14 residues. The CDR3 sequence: CASSSPQGLRTQYF. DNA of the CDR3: TGTGCCAGCAGCTCCCCGCAGGGGCTGAGGACCCAGTACTTC.

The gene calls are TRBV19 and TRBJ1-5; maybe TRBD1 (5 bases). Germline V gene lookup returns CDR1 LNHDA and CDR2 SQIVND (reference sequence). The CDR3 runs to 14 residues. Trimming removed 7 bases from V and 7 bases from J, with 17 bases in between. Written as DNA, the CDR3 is TGTGCCAGTAAGTTCGTTGCGGGGGGACAGCCCCAGCATTTT. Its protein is CASKFVAGGQPQHF.

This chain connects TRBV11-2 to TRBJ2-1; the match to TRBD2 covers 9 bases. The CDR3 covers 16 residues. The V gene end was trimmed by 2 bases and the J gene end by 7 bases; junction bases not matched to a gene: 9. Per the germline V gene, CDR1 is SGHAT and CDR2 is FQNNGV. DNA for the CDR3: TGTGCCAGCAGCTTACCCATAGCGGGAGTATTAAATGAGCAGTTCTTC. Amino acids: CASSLPIAGVLNEQFF.

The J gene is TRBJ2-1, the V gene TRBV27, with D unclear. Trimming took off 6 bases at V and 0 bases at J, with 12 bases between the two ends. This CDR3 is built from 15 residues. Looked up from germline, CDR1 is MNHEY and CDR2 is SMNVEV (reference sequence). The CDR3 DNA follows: TGTGCCAGCAGGGTCTCTTCCAGCTCCTACAATGAGCAGTTCTTC. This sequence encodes CASRVSSSSYNEQFF.